This T cell receptor (beta chain) was recorded in a study of T cells in localized non-small cell lung cancer (dated by TCRdb to the early 2020s). With regard to the full study: The study examined T cell repertoires in 236 patients with early-stage NSCLC and compared tumors with uninvolved tumor-adjacent lungs. All 250 or so NSCLC patients in the cohort were treatment-naive and had localized lung tumors that were resected. Of the NSCLC patients, fewer than 150 were male and about a hundred were female, and the mean age was around 70 years.

Overall results and qualifications from the work: Higher blood T cell density associated with longer overall survival, while higher adjacent-lung clonality associated with shorter survival. A median of around 50 of the top 100 tumor clones turned up in the paired uninvolved adjacent lung, and some 27 of those clones also ranked among the top 100 of that same adjacent lung. Multi-region tumor sequencing was not performed, so intratumor heterogeneity could not be excluded. Because the study design was exploratory, TCR variables were selected using unadjusted p-values without false-discovery rate correction. Uninvolved tumor-adjacent lung showed the highest T cell clonality, higher than tumor, which suggests more focused antigenic responses in the adjacent lung.

At diagnosis, tumor, uninvolved tumor-adjacent lung and peripheral blood were collected and then preserved as a mix of FFPE and fresh-frozen material. For TCR repertoire profiling, blood samples were analyzed in the form of peripheral blood mononuclear cells. TCR beta CDR3 regions were sequenced from DNA using the immunoSEQ Assay. Per the original workflow: T cell density was computed as TCR beta template counts normalized to usable DNA estimated by amplifying housekeeping genes. The preseqR package was used to estimate richness by extrapolating to 400,000 templates for PBMC samples and to 120,000 templates for tissue samples. Clonality was taken to be one minus Pielou's evenness. Tissue-enriched TCRs were identified by differential abundance testing using productive amino-acid clonotypes, minimum total count 5 and alpha 0.1. Repertoire overlap between compartments was quantified with the Jaccard Index and Morisita Overlap Index. GLIPH clustered TCR beta CDR3s with public tetramer-defined viral CDR3s; viral motifs required at least three viral sequences plus V-gene enrichment. TCRdb mirrors the immuneACCESS table, restricted to in-frame sequences. Some clones are absent from its copies; in checked studies, under half trace to an unresolved V gene, and the reason for the others is unknown. That table gives V, J and clone size, and the DNA gave D and trimming. For this sample there are around 100,000 clones; around 90% appear just once. Over 12% of the sample is held by the ten biggest clonotypes.

There are 13 amino acids in the CDR3, from cysteine to phenylalanine inclusive. The CDR3 DNA has 39 bases and is translated from base 1. CDR1 and CDR2, looked up from the germline V gene, are SNHLY and FYNNEI. After removal of 7 bases from V and 6 bases from J, the junction retains 6 bases not matched to a gene. As concerns this clone: It has no known antigen specificity. Base qualities are not recorded, but no much larger clone differs from it by a single base.

Here the sequenced sample was peripheral blood, taken before any cancer treatment. The chain couples TRBV2 to TRBJ1-1, with 9 middle bases fitting TRBD1. The clonotype was recovered from a man aged 40-75 years with stage I squamous cell lung carcinoma. The CDR3 protein sequence reads: CASTGTGSPEAFF. In nucleotides, the sequence is TGTGCCAGCACCGGGACAGGGAGCCCTGAAGCTTTCTTT.